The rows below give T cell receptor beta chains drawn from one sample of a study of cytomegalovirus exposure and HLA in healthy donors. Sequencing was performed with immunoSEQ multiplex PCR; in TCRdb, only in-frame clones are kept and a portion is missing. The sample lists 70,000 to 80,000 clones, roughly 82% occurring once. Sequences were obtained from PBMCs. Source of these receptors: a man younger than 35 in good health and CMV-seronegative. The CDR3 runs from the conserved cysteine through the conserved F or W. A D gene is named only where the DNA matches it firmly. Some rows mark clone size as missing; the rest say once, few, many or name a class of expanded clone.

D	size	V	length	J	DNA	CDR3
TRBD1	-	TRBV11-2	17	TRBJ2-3	TGTGCCAGCAGCTTAGATTGGAGGACAGGGAGCACAGATACGCAGTATTTT	CASSLDWRTGSTDTQYF
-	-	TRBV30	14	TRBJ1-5	TGTGCCTGGAGTCCTGGAGCGCTCAATCAGCCCCAGCATTTT	CAWSPGALNQPQHF
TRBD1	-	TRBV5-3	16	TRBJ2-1	TGTGCCAGAAGCTTGGAACGGGACAGGGTAGACAATGAGCAGTTCTTC	CARSLERDRVDNEQFF
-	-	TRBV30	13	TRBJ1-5	TGTGCCTGGAGTCCCGGGGAAAATCAGCCCCAGCATTTT	CAWSPGENQPQHF
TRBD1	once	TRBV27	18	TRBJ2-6	TGTGCCAGCAGTTCCACGGGACAGCGAAACTCTGGGGCCAACGTCCTGACTTTC	CASSSTGQRNSGANVLTF
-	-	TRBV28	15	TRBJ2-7	TGTGCCAGCAGTCCACCCTCCCTCGCGGGAAGCGAGCAGTACTTC	CASSPPSLAGSEQYF
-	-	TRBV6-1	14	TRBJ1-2	TGTGCCAGCAATCCGGACAGCACTTACTATGGCTACACCTTC	CASNPDSTYYGYTF
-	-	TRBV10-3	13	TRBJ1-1	TGTGCCATCAGTGGCGGCGGCCACACTGAAGCTTTCTTT	CAISGGGHTEAFF
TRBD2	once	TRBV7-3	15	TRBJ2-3	TGTGCCAGCAGCTACGGACTAGCGGGGCCAGATACGCAGTATTTT	CASSYGLAGPDTQYF
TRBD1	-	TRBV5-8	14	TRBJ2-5	TGTGCCAGCAGCGACGACAGGGGCCAAGAGACCCAGTACTTC	CASSDDRGQETQYF
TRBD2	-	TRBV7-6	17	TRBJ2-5	TGTGCCAGCAGTTCCGGACATGGACTAGTTATAAAAGAGACCCAGTACTTC	CASSSGHGLVIKETQYF
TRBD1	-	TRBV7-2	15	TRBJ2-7	TGTGCCAGCAGCGCAGGACAGGGGGCGGTCTACGAGCAGTACTTC	CASSAGQGAVYEQYF